The 7 T cell receptor beta chains presented below share a single source sample, sequenced in a study of cytomegalovirus exposure and HLA in healthy donors. The PCR had 60 Vbeta and 13 Jbeta primers. Assay used: immunoSEQ multiplex PCR; TCRdb lists only in-frame clones, some missing. The sample yields 55,000 to 80,000 clones, 55% to 80% seen once. Material for sequencing was PBMCs. These receptors were taken from a woman in her 30s in good health and CMV-seronegative.

The CDR3 reads CASSPGTGNTYEQYF. The CDR3 DNA reads as TGCGCCAGCAGCCCTGGGACAGGGAATACCTACGAGCAGTACTTC. The V call is TRBV5-1, the J call TRBJ2-7, with 9 bases fitting TRBD1. V dropped 4 bases and J dropped 2; count of bases not matched to a gene: 7. Germline assignment: CDR1 SGHRS and CDR2 YFSETQ. CDR3 length: 15 residues.

J is TRBJ1-2 and V is TRBV6-6; the D is unclear. This CDR3 spans 13 amino acids. Deletions cut 1 base from V and 8 bases from J, with 11 bases between. Germline V lookup: CDR1 MNHNY, CDR2 SVGAGI (reference sequence). The CDR3 region has the DNA TGTGCCAGCAGTTACTTACGGGAACGGGGCTACACCTTC. It translates to CASSYLRERGYTF.

This chain connects TRBV7-9 to TRBJ1-1; D is uncertain. Trimming took 2 bases from V and 4 from J, leaving 17 bases between them. CDR3 length: 16 residues. CDR1 SEHNR and CDR2 FQNEAQ come from the germline V gene (reference sequence). In DNA, the CDR3 is TGTGCCAGCAGCTTATATCGCTGGGAGGGCGTCACTGAAGCTTTCTTT. It translates to CASSLYRWEGVTEAFF.

The chain links TRBV7-9 to TRBJ2-2, with 10 bases fitting TRBD1. Germline trimming cut 1 base from V and 5 bases from J; bases unmatched to any gene: 1. Germline V gene lookup returns CDR1 SEHNR and CDR2 FQNEAQ (reference sequence). The CDR3 runs to 15 residues. The CDR3 loop is CASSLGGQGTGELFF. In DNA form, the CDR3 reads TGTGCCAGCAGCTTAGGGGGACAGGGGACCGGGGAGCTGTTTTTT.

Regarding this clone: One end of the junction does not line up with germline, which may come from a read error. Written as DNA, the CDR3 is TGTGCCAGCAGCTTGGTAGTAGGGGGCGGGACTGAAGCTTTCTTT. It yields the protein CASSLVVGGGTEAFF. The chain couples TRBV5-1 to TRBJ1-1, with 7 bases that match TRBD1. Germline-derived CDR1 and CDR2 are SGHRS and YFSETQ. The CDR3 is 15 residues long.

V usage is TRBV19 and J usage is TRBJ2-7, with 11 bases matching TRBD1. The CDR3 contains 14 residues. Per germline, CDR1 LNHDA and CDR2 SQIVND (reference sequence). V dropped 4 bases and J dropped 4; count of bases not matched to a gene: 3. The CDR3 DNA reads as TGTGCCAGTAGTAACGGACAGGGGGCTTACGAGCAGTACTTC. Encoded protein: CASSNGQGAYEQYF.

The rearrangement links TRBV5-1 to TRBJ1-6, with 9 bases lining up with TRBD1. V gave up 8 bases and J gave up 6 bases; unmatched junction bases: 9. Germline V gene data show CDR1 as SGHRS and CDR2 as YFSETQ. There are 15 residues in the CDR3. The DNA for the CDR3 is TGCGCCAGTAACAGGGGGCCCCTCTCTAATTCACCCCTCCACTTT. Translating it yields CASNRGPLSNSPLHF.